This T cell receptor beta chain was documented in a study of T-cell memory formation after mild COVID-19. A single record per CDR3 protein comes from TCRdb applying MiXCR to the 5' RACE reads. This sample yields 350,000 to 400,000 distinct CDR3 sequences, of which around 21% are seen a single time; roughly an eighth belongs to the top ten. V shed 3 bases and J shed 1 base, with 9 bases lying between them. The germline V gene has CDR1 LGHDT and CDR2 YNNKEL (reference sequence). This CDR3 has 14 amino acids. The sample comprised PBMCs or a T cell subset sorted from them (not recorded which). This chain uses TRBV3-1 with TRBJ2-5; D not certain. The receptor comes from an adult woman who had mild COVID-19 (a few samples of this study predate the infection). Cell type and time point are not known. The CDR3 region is CASSQSNSQETQYF. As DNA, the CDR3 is TGTGCCAGCAGCCAGTCAAACTCCCAAGAGACCCAGTACTTC.